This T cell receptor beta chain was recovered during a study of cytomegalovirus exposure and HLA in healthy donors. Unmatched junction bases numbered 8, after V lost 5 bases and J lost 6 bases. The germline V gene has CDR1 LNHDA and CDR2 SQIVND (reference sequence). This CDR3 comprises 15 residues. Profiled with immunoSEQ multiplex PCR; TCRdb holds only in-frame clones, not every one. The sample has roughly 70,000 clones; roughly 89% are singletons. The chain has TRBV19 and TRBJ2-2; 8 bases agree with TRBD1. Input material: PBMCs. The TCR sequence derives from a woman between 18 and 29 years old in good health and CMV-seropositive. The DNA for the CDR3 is TGTGCCAGTAGTCTCGGGACAGGTAGCCCCGGGGAGCTGTTTTTT. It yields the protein CASSLGTGSPGELFF.